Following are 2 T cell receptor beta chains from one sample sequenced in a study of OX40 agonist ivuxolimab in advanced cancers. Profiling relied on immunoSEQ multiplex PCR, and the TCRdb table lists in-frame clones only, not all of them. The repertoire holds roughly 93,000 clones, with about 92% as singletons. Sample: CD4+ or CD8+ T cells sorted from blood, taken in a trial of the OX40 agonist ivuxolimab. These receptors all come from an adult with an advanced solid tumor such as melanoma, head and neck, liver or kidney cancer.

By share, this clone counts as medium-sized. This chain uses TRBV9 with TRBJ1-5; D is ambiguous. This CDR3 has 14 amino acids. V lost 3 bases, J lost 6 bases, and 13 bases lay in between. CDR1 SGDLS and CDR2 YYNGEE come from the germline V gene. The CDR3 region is CASSAHMYGQPQHF. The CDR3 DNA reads TGTGCCAGCAGCGCACATATGTATGGTCAGCCCCAGCATTTT.

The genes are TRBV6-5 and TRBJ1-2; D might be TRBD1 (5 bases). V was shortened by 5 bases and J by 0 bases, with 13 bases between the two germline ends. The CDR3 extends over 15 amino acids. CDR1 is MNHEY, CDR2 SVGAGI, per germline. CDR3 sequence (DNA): TGTGCCAGCAGTAACCAGGGCGGACCTAACTATGGCTACACCTTC. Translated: CASSNQGGPNYGYTF.